The 8 T cell receptor beta chains in this list originate from one sample, sequenced in a study of persistence of HIV-infected CD4 T cells. An overlapping HIV-1 Gag peptide pool stimulated these cells at about 0.9 ug/peptide/mL. Responding CD4+ T cells were sorted by upregulation of both CD40 ligand and CD69. Sequencing used immunoSEQ version 4 in survey mode. Profiled with immunoSEQ multiplex PCR; TCRdb holds only in-frame clones, not every one. The sample shows about 13,000 clones, about 69% of them seen only once. These receptors' targets are unknown. Source: CD4+ T cells sorted from PBMCs after approximately 20-hour stimulation, taken from a patient who received antiretroviral therapy. These receptors were collected from an adult man with HIV who was CMV-seropositive.

This clone came up a few times. The chain joins TRBV7-2 to TRBJ1-6; 9 nucleotides match TRBD1. Unmatched junction bases numbered 8, after V lost 5 bases and J lost 9 bases. The CDR3 is made up of 15 amino acids. Germline lookup yields CDR1 SGHTA and CDR2 FQGNSA. Here the CDR3 reads CASSAVPGQGSPLHF. CDR3 nucleotide sequence: TGTGCCAGCAGCGCCGTCCCGGGACAGGGTTCACCCCTCCACTTT.

The chain couples TRBV19 to TRBJ2-5; 8 bases map to TRBD1. The ends lost 10 bases at V and 5 bases at J; junction bases unmatched: 12. Germline CDR1 LNHDA, CDR2 SQIVND (reference sequence). CDR3 size: 14 residues. DNA for the CDR3: TGTGCCACCACCAAGGACAGGGTTTCGGAGACCCAGTACTTC. Protein sequence: CATTKDRVSETQYF. Variable domain in full (rest from reference TRBV19 and TRBJ2-5): DGGITQSPKYLFRKEGQNVTLSCEQNLNHDAMYWYRQDPGQGLRLIYYSQIVNDFQKGDIAEGYSVSREKKESFPLTVTSAQKNPTAFYLCATTKDRVSETQYFGPGTRLLVL.

Here the CDR3 DNA reads TGTGCCAGCAGCCTCGTTGGAGAGACCCAGTACTTC. Translating gives CASSLVGETQYF. The rearrangement uses TRBV12-3 or TRBV12-4 and TRBJ2-5; D uncertain. This CDR3 spans 12 amino acids. V lost 6 bases, J lost 4 bases, and 9 bases lay in between.

The gene calls are TRBV2 and TRBJ1-5; D remains unclear. The V gene's germline CDR1 is SNHLY and CDR2 FYNNEI. This CDR3 region has 13 residues. Deletions cut 7 bases from V and 4 bases from J, with 11 bases between. CDR3 coding DNA: TGTGCCAGCACACTCAATAGGAATCAGCCCCAGCATTTT. This encodes CASTLNRNQPQHF.

The chain couples TRBV6-5 to TRBJ1-1; 8 bases line up with TRBD1. This CDR3 is 15 amino acids long. V dropped 5 bases and J dropped 11; count of bases not matched to a gene: 16. Germline lookup yields CDR1 MNHEY and CDR2 SVGAGI. The chain's CDR3 is CASSPRGRQGRVAFF. Written as DNA, the CDR3 is TGTGCCAGCAGTCCCCGAGGGCGACAGGGGAGGGTTGCTTTCTTT.

The sample holds one count of this clone. The V and J genes are TRBV18 and TRBJ1-5, with D hard to call. CDR3 size: 13 residues. Germline V gene sequence: CDR1 KGHSH, CDR2 LQKENI. Trimming took off 2 bases at V and 1 base at J, with 3 bases between the two ends. As DNA, the CDR3 is TGTGCCAGCTCACCAGACAGCAATCAGCCCCAGCATTTT. Translated: CASSPDSNQPQHF.

This chain uses TRBV5-8 with TRBJ1-2, with 8 positions matching TRBD1. V shed 5 bases and J 0 bases; nucleotides not matched to a gene: 15. The CDR3 is made up of 18 amino acids. Germline CDR1 reads SGHTS; CDR2 reads YDEGEE. This chain's CDR3 is CASRPLGQGLLTNYGYTF. The CDR3 nucleotides read TGTGCCAGCAGACCCTTAGGACAGGGCTTATTAACTAACTATGGCTACACCTTC.

V and J are TRBV19 and TRBJ2-5, with D perhaps matching TRBD2 (6 bases). Germline values: CDR1 LNHDA, CDR2 SQIVND (reference sequence). V lost 10 bases to trimming and J lost 1 base, with 16 bases between them. The CDR3 contains 14 residues. The CDR3 sequence is CATRLEEFQETQYF. CDR3 nucleotides: TGTGCCACCAGACTAGAGGAGTTCCAAGAGACCCAGTACTTC.